This T cell receptor beta chain was identified in a study of blood T cell repertoires in COVID-19. Study information: Both acute and convalescent COVID-19 samples were obtained from the United States, Italy and Spain. T cells, B-cell-depleted T cells, or PBMCs supplied cDNA or gDNA.

Per the original methods: Reference gene primer amplification in the assay estimated nucleated cell counts. Sequencing used immunoSEQ multiplex PCR; TCRdb keeps in-frame clones, though not all of them. The DNA gave D and trimming, while V, J and clone size come from that table. The sample contains about 140,000 clones, around 89% of which appear only once. This receptor was obtained from an elderly woman with acute or convalescent COVID-19. Source material: peripheral blood.

In nucleotides, the CDR3 is TGTGCCAGCAGCCCCAATCCAGGGGGCAATCAGCCCCAGCATTTT. Protein sequence: CASSPNPGGNQPQHF. The genes are TRBV5-4 and TRBJ1-5; maybe TRBD1 (6 bases). V lost 4 bases, J lost 2 bases, and 13 bases lay in between. CDR1 SGHNT and CDR2 YYREEE come from the germline V gene (reference sequence). The CDR3 totals 15 residues.